Listed below are T cell receptor beta chains from one sample, sequenced in a study of T cells after yellow fever vaccination. TCRdb re-called the 5' RACE reads through MiXCR, storing one row per CDR3 protein. The sample contains approximately 70,000 distinct CDR3 sequences, approximately 7% of which appear only once. Here the sequenced sample was CD8+ T cells sorted from PBMCs, taken roughly 47 days after the first yellow fever vaccination. Every receptor here comes from a man aged 18 to 35 who received the YFV17D yellow fever vaccine. CDR3s include the opening cysteine and the closing phenylalanine or tryptophan. The D gene is left open where the match is weak. Expanded clones get a size class; other rows say once, few or many, or leave the size out.

J gene,D gene,V gene,clone size,CDR3 protein,CDR3 DNA
TRBJ1-5,-,TRBV27,many,CASKSGDNQPQHF,TGTGCCAGCAAATCAGGGGACAATCAGCCCCAGCATTTT
TRBJ2-5,TRBD2,TRBV29-1,-,CSVEKLAGGPYQETQYF,TGCAGCGTTGAAAAACTAGCGGGGGGACCGTACCAAGAGACCCAGTACTTC
TRBJ1-5,TRBD1,TRBV27,-,CASSFSGTGNQPQHF,TGTGCCAGCAGTTTTTCCGGGACAGGGAATCAGCCCCAGCATTTT
TRBJ2-1,-,TRBV18,many,CASSQPGDEQFF,TGTGCCAGCTCACAACCGGGGGATGAGCAGTTCTTC
TRBJ2-1,TRBD1,TRBV7-9,few,CASSWTGWSQFF,TGTGCCAGCAGCTGGACAGGGTGGTCGCAGTTCTTC
TRBJ2-7,TRBD2,TRBV12-3/TRBV12-4,many,CASSPHAGGRGEQYF,TGTGCCAGCAGTCCCCACGCGGGAGGCCGGGGCGAGCAGTACTTC
TRBJ1-4,TRBD1,TRBV5-1,-,CASSDGTGGITNEKLFF,TGCGCCAGCAGCGACGGGACAGGGGGCATAACTAATGAAAAACTGTTTTTT
TRBJ1-1,-,TRBV5-1,few,CASSFSGTNTEAFF,TGCGCCAGCAGCTTTTCCGGGACGAACACTGAAGCTTTCTTT
TRBJ2-7,-,TRBV7-9,many,CASSSFRAGSYEQYF,TGTGCCAGCAGCTCCTTCAGGGCCGGCTCCTACGAGCAGTACTTC
TRBJ2-4,-,TRBV7-9,many,CASSLEGGVQENIQYF,TGTGCCAGCAGCTTAGAGGGTGGGGTACAGGAAAACATTCAGTACTTC
TRBJ2-5,-,TRBV4-1,many,CASSQETAQETQYF,TGCGCCAGCAGCCAAGAAACAGCGCAAGAGACCCAGTACTTC
TRBJ2-2,-,TRBV19,-,CASVLGAGELFF,TGTGCCAGTGTTCTCGGGGCCGGGGAGCTGTTTTTT
TRBJ2-7,-,TRBV4-2,many,CASSQGATFSYEQYF,TGTGCCAGCAGCCAAGGGGCTACGTTCTCCTACGAGCAGTACTTC
TRBJ2-3,TRBD2,TRBV3-1,many,CASSQTSSGGPLNTDTQYF,TGTGCCAGCAGCCAAACCTCTAGCGGGGGCCCCTTAAATACAGATACGCAGTATTTT
TRBJ2-5,TRBD1,TRBV4-1,many,CASSQDMDRGLQETQYF,TGCGCCAGCAGCCAAGATATGGACAGGGGGCTTCAAGAGACCCAGTACTTC
TRBJ2-7,-,TRBV10-3,-,CAISEVFLGFSYEQYF,TGTGCCATCAGTGAGGTATTTTTAGGGTTTTCCTACGAGCAGTACTTC
TRBJ2-3,-,TRBV4-1,many,CASSRTQVSLTDTQYF,TGCGCCAGCAGCCGTACACAGGTTTCTCTCACAGATACGCAGTATTTT
TRBJ2-3,TRBD1,TRBV20-1,many,CSAGQARTDTQYF,TGCAGTGCTGGACAGGCCCGGACAGATACGCAGTATTTT
TRBJ2-2,-,TRBV6-2/TRBV6-3,many,CASSYPTRVNTGELFF,TGTGCCAGCAGTTACCCGACCAGGGTGAACACCGGGGAGCTGTTTTTT
TRBJ2-5,TRBD1,TRBV5-6,many,CASSSLGDSSQETQYF,TGTGCCAGCAGCTCTCTTGGGGACAGCTCCCAAGAGACCCAGTACTTC
TRBJ1-1,-,TRBV7-8,few,CASSPKPGRAEAFF,TGTGCCAGCAGCCCTAAACCGGGACGCGCTGAAGCTTTCTTT
TRBJ2-3,TRBD1,TRBV2,many,CASRGDRGSGDTQYF,TGTGCCAGCAGGGGGGACAGGGGATCCGGGGATACGCAGTATTTT